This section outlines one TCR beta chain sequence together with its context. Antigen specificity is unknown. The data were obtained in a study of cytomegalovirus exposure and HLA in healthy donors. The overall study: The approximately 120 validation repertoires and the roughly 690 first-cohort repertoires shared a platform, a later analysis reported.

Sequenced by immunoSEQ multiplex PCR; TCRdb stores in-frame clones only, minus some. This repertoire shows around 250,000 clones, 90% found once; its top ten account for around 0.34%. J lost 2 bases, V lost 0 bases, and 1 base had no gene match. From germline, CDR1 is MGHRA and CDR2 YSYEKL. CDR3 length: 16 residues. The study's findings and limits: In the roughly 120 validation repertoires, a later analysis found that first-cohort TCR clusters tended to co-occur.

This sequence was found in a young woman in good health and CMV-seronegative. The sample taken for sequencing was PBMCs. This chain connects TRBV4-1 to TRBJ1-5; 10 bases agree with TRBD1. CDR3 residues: CASSQDGTGGNQPQHF. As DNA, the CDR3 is TGCGCCAGCAGCCAAGATGGGACAGGGGGCAATCAGCCCCAGCATTTT.